The 20 T cell receptor beta chains below were found in one sample sequenced in a study of identical twins. Each CDR3 protein is one row after TCRdb ran MiXCR on the 5' RACE reads. The table has 300,000 to 400,000 distinct CDR3 sequences, 9% to 10% seen once. What was sequenced was naive T cells sorted from blood. The source of these receptors is a woman aged 45-65 years in good health.

In this sample, this clonotype turned up a few times. The rearrangement links TRBV5-1 to TRBJ2-1; no definite D call. The CDR3 spans 15 residues. V was pared by 5 bases and J by 3 bases, with 15 bases between. Germline CDR1 and CDR2: SGHRS and YFSETQ. CDR3 amino acids: CASSPGRVGYNEQFF. The CDR3 DNA reads as TGCGCCAGCAGTCCCGGTCGGGTGGGCTACAATGAGCAGTTCTTC. The complete variable domain, with remaining parts taken from reference TRBV5-1 and TRBJ2-1, reads KAGVTQTPRYLIKTRGQQVTLSCSPISGHRSVSWYQQTPGQGLQFLFEYFSETQRNKGNFPGRFSGRQFSNSRSEMNVSTLELGDSALYLCASSPGRVGYNEQFFGPGTRLTVL.

This clonotype was counted a few times. The genes are TRBV10-3 and TRBJ2-1; D call uncertain. The V end lost 4 bases, the J end lost 9 bases, and 13 bases lay between the germline ends. This CDR3 is built from 13 residues. In germline, CDR1 is ENHRY, CDR2 SYGVKD. CDR3 region: CAISGGGNREQFF. The DNA for the CDR3 is TGTGCCATCAGTGGAGGTGGGAACCGTGAGCAGTTCTTC.

V gene TRBV10-1 combines with J gene TRBJ1-2, with D hard to call. Trimming shortened V by 6 bases and J by 7 bases, and 12 bases separated the two germline ends. This CDR3 region has 12 residues. Germline CDR1 and CDR2: WNHNN and SYGVQD (reference sequence). The CDR3: CASSPGLGGYTF. The CDR3, as DNA: TGCGCCAGCAGCCCTGGCCTCGGTGGCTACACCTTC.

This clonotype was counted at least ten times. The chain links TRBV20-1 to TRBJ1-5, with TRBD1 matching 9 bases. The CDR3 extends over 17 amino acids. Germline-derived CDR1 and CDR2 are DFQATT and SNEGSKA (reference sequence). V lost 3 bases and J lost 2; bases outside the gene matches: 11. The CDR3 DNA follows: TGCAGTGCTAGCATCACCGGGACAGGGTACGGCAATCAGCCCCAGCATTTT. This sequence encodes CSASITGTGYGNQPQHF.

The V gene is TRBV12-3 or TRBV12-4, the J gene TRBJ1-5, with D perhaps TRBD1 (6 bases). The length of the CDR3 is 14 residues. V lost 5 bases to trimming and J lost 6 bases, with 14 bases between them. The CDR3 coding sequence is TGTGCCAGCAGTCCCTGGGGGGGCGTTCAGCCCCAGCATTTT. Protein sequence: CASSPWGGVQPQHF.

V is TRBV11-3 and J is TRBJ2-1, with D unclear. The CDR3 runs to 15 residues. Per the germline V gene, CDR1 is SGHNT and CDR2 is YENEEA. Trimming removed 1 base from V and 5 bases from J, with 12 bases in between. The CDR3 nucleotides are TGTGCCAGCAGCTTAGTAACGGGCCGACACAATGAGCAGTTCTTC. This codes for CASSLVTGRHNEQFF.

This clonotype was picked up many times. The chain links TRBV10-3 to TRBJ1-1; D remains ambiguous. V was cut by 2 bases and J by 3 bases, with 13 bases left in between. The germline gives CDR1 ENHRY, CDR2 SYGVKD. The CDR3 is 15 amino acids. The CDR3 spells CAISESGGWDTEAFF. DNA for the CDR3: TGTGCCATCAGTGAGAGTGGCGGGTGGGACACTGAAGCTTTCTTT.

The J gene is TRBJ1-2, the V gene TRBV20-1; D might be TRBD1 (6 bases). This CDR3 is built from 14 residues. The V gene's germline CDR1 is DFQATT and CDR2 SNEGSKA (reference sequence). V was shortened by 0 bases and J by 4 bases, with 12 bases between the two germline ends. Here the CDR3 reads CSARDPRGGYGYTF. The CDR3, as DNA: TGCAGTGCTAGAGATCCCAGGGGAGGCTATGGCTACACCTTC.

This clonotype occurred a few times. This chain's CDR3 is CATSDPRGTDAGVSTDTQYF. The CDR3 region has the DNA TGTGCCACCAGTGATCCAAGAGGGACTGACGCTGGGGTCAGCACAGATACGCAGTATTTT. The chain joins TRBV24-1 to TRBJ2-3; a weak D match, TRBD2 (6 bases). Germline V gene sequence: CDR1 KGHDR, CDR2 SFDVKD. This CDR3 contains 20 residues. Trimming pared 3 bases from V and 0 bases from J, leaving 24 bases between.

The V call is TRBV29-1, the J call TRBJ1-2; D gene unclear. CDR3 length: 12 residues. Germline V lookup: CDR1 SQVTM, CDR2 ANQGSEA. V was cut by 3 bases and J by 0 bases, with 5 bases left in between. The CDR3: CSVDRPNYGYTF. In nucleotides, the CDR3 is TGCAGCGTTGATAGACCTAACTATGGCTACACCTTC.

This clonotype has ten or more counts. The V gene is TRBV6-5, the J gene TRBJ2-7; weak D call: TRBD1 (5 bases). The CDR3 contains 9 residues. Germline-derived CDR1 and CDR2 are MNHEY and SVGAGI. V lost 10 bases and J lost 6, with 7 bases in between. The CDR3 coding sequence is TGTGCCACAGGGCCCGAGCAGTACTTC. Protein sequence: CATGPEQYF.

This clonotype appeared many times. This sequence joins TRBV6-5 and TRBJ2-7, with 9 positions matching TRBD1. Trimming at V came to 5 bases and at J to 9 bases, leaving 20 bases not matched to a gene. The CDR3 consists of 17 residues. Germline lookup yields CDR1 MNHEY and CDR2 SVGAGI. The CDR3 is CASSPGQGSRHLLGQYF. The CDR3 DNA reads TGTGCCAGCAGTCCGGGACAGGGATCCCGCCACCTCCTGGGGCAGTACTTC.

This chain uses TRBV4-1 with TRBJ1-1; tentatively, D is TRBD1 (6 bases). The CDR3 has 14 residues. V lost 6 bases and J lost 1, with 12 bases in between. Germline CDR1 reads MGHRA; CDR2 reads YSYEKL. CDR3 loop: CASSYRVGNTEAFF. CDR3 in DNA: TGCGCCAGCAGTTACAGGGTCGGGAACACTGAAGCTTTCTTT.

In its sample, this clonotype was seen many times. V gene TRBV27 combines with J gene TRBJ2-1, with TRBD2 identical over 8 bases. From germline, CDR1 is MNHEY and CDR2 SMNVEV (reference sequence). The CDR3 extends over 16 amino acids. J gave up 7 bases and V 3 bases, and 11 bases lay outside the gene matches. The DNA for the CDR3 is TGTGCCAGCAGTTTGGGTGGCGGGAGGACGATTAATGAGCAGTTCTTC. Protein product: CASSLGGGRTINEQFF.

This clonotype came up a few times. This sequence joins TRBV4-1 and TRBJ1-5; no firm D call. The ends were cut back, 4 bases at V and 1 base at J, with 26 bases in the middle. CDR1 and CDR2 (germline): MGHRA, YSYEKL. The CDR3 is 20 residues long. The CDR3 is CASSPADPILGRLSNQPQHF. In nucleotides, the CDR3 is TGCGCCAGCAGCCCGGCGGACCCGATTTTGGGGAGGTTGAGCAATCAGCCCCAGCATTTT.

This clonotype was seen a few times. One end of the junction fails to match germline, which may point to a read error. The chain joins TRBV4-1 to TRBJ1-2, with unresolved D. This CDR3 contains 13 residues. Germline CDR1 MGHRA, CDR2 YSYEKL. The chain's CDR3 is CASSQDRARPSGF. DNA of the CDR3: TGCGCCAGCAGCCAAGATCGGGCCCGGCCCTCCGGCTTC.

This clonotype was counted between two and nine times. The J gene is TRBJ2-1, the V gene TRBV10-3; the D is unclear. CDR3 length: 14 amino acids. Germline V gives CDR1 ENHRY, CDR2 SYGVKD. Trimming left V 0 bases short and J 10 bases short, with 13 bases between. CDR3 residues: CAISESNVNLEQFF. CDR3 coding DNA: TGTGCCATCAGTGAGTCCAATGTGAACCTAGAGCAGTTCTTC.

This clonotype was seen a few times. The J gene is TRBJ2-3, the V gene TRBV5-1; 7 bases align to TRBD2. CDR3 length: 17 residues. V lost 0 bases and J lost 1; bases outside the gene matches: 8. Germline V CDR1 and CDR2: SGHRS, YFSETQ. The CDR3 loop is CASSLERGRAGTDTQYF. For the CDR3, the DNA is TGCGCCAGCAGCTTGGAGCGAGGGAGGGCGGGCACAGATACGCAGTATTTT. Full variable domain (remainder filled in from reference TRBV5-1 and TRBJ2-3): KAGVTQTPRYLIKTRGQQVTLSCSPISGHRSVSWYQQTPGQGLQFLFEYFSETQRNKGNFPGRFSGRQFSNSRSEMNVSTLELGDSALYLCASSLERGRAGTDTQYFGPGTRLTVL.

The chain carries TRBV6-6 and TRBJ1-2, with D possibly being TRBD1 (6 bases). The CDR3 covers 13 residues. V lost 5 bases to trimming and J lost 6 bases, with 13 bases between them. The V gene's germline CDR1 is MNHNY and CDR2 SVGAGI (reference sequence). The CDR3, as DNA: TGTGCCAGCAGTAGGGGGACGAGGGATGGCTACACCTTC. The encoded protein is CASSRGTRDGYTF.

The sample holds many counts of this clonotype. This chain's CDR3 is CSDLGLGNNEQFF. As DNA, the CDR3 is TGCAGCGATCTGGGACTAGGGAACAATGAGCAGTTCTTC. The chain links TRBV29-1 to TRBJ2-1, with 8 bases fitting TRBD2. This CDR3 has 13 residues. Germline CDR1 is SQVTM and CDR2 is ANQGSEA. Unmatched junction bases numbered 7, after V lost 7 bases and J lost 5 bases.